These 5 T cell receptor beta chains came from one sample sequenced in a study of T cell repertoires in cytomegalovirus infection. TCRdb independently ran MiXCR on the reads; one entry per CDR3 protein. The sample lists under 300,000 distinct CDR3 sequences, about 12% seen once, with 1.6% in the top ten. The sequenced material came from PBMCs. These receptors all stem from a human donor in good health (CMV status not recorded). Some clones in this sample may be carry-over from other donors' samples.

In this sample, this clonotype turned up many times. The chain couples TRBV6-2 or TRBV6-3 to TRBJ1-1; TRBD1 matches 7 bases. CDR1 is MNHEY, CDR2 SVGEGT, per germline. The CDR3 loop spans 13 amino acids. After removal of 5 bases from V and 11 bases from J, the junction contained 11 bases not matched to a gene. CDR3 protein: CASSTAGGDIAFF. As DNA, the CDR3 is TGTGCCAGCAGTACAGCAGGGGGAGATATCGCTTTCTTT.

The chain uses TRBV11-1 and TRBJ2-7; D possibly corresponds to TRBD2 (6 bases). The germline V and J ends were trimmed by 5 bases and 2 bases, with 16 bases remaining between them. From germline, CDR1 is SGHAT and CDR2 FQDESV (reference sequence). The CDR3 runs to 15 residues. The CDR3 region is CASSLRVAATYEQYF. Here the CDR3 DNA reads TGTGCCAGCAGCCTTCGAGTAGCGGCTACCTACGAGCAGTACTTC.

Ten or more counts support this clonotype. This rearrangement joins TRBV27 to TRBJ2-1; no firm D call. The CDR3 runs 16 residues. In germline, CDR1 is MNHEY, CDR2 SMNVEV (reference sequence). Trimming cost V 4 bases and J 4 bases, with 17 bases left between them. In nucleotides, the CDR3 is TGTGCCAGCAGTTCTGCGCCGCAGACCTCTTACAATGAGCAGTTCTTC. Its protein is CASSSAPQTSYNEQFF.

The sample holds many counts of this clonotype. The V and J genes are TRBV6-2 or TRBV6-3 and TRBJ1-5; D is unclear. V was trimmed by 1 base and J by 0 bases, leaving 10 bases between them. Germline assignment: CDR1 MNHEY and CDR2 SVGEGT. This CDR3 has 16 amino acids. The CDR3 coding sequence is TGTGCCAGCAGTTACTTACAAGTCTCTAGCAATCAGCCCCAGCATTTT. Its protein is CASSYLQVSSNQPQHF.

V is TRBV28 and J is TRBJ1-2, with D perhaps TRBD1 (5 bases). The germline V and J ends were trimmed by 10 bases and 10 bases, with 19 bases remaining between them. CDR1 and CDR2 (germline): MDHEN, SYDVKM. The CDR3 totals 12 residues. The DNA for the CDR3 is TGTGCCACCCGCTTGCACGGGGGGTACTACACCTTC. Translating it yields CATRLHGGYYTF.